This is a list of T cell receptor beta chains from one sample in a study of identical twins. TCRdb called the 5' RACE reads again in MiXCR, with one record for every CDR3 protein. Of roughly 1.6 million distinct CDR3 sequences listed, about 31% are singletons. Sequencing was performed on cord blood. The receptors were gathered from a newborn girl in good health. The CDR3 runs from the conserved cysteine through the conserved F or W. A D gene is named only where the DNA matches it firmly. Where a row states a size, it is once, few, many or the class of an expanded clone; other rows omit it.

J gene	V gene	CDR3 length	clone size	D gene	CDR3 protein	CDR3 DNA
TRBJ2-7	TRBV5-1	21	NA	TRBD1	CASSLQSPGTGLSRRSYEQYF	TGCGCCAGCAGCCTGCAGAGCCCTGGGACAGGGCTTAGTAGGAGGTCCTACGAGCAGTACTTC
TRBJ2-5	TRBV4-2	16	many	TRBD2	CASSPPTSGHQETQYF	TGTGCCAGCAGCCCACCGACTAGCGGTCACCAAGAGACCCAGTACTTC
TRBJ2-1	TRBV6-5	11	few	NA	CASTLDNEQFF	TGTGCCAGCACACTAGATAATGAGCAGTTCTTC
TRBJ2-1	TRBV30	12	NA	NA	CAWSDSPNEQFF	TGTGCCTGGAGTGACTCCCCCAATGAGCAGTTCTTC
TRBJ2-3	TRBV27	16	NA	NA	CASKSPARGSTDTQYF	TGTGCCAGCAAATCCCCGGCCCGGGGTAGCACAGATACGCAGTATTTT
TRBJ2-7	TRBV20-1	11	NA	TRBD1	CSIITGAEQYF	TGCAGTATAATAACAGGGGCCGAGCAGTACTTC
TRBJ2-1	TRBV25-1	15	NA	NA	CASSAPGRVSNEQFF	TGTGCCAGCAGTGCCCCGGGACGCGTCTCCAATGAGCAGTTCTTC
TRBJ2-7	TRBV15	14	NA	NA	CATSRVGGPYEQYF	TGTGCCACCAGCAGAGTGGGGGGCCCCTACGAGCAGTACTTC
TRBJ2-1	TRBV5-1	12	NA	NA	CASSMPGNEQFF	TGCGCCAGCAGCATGCCCGGAAATGAGCAGTTCTTC
TRBJ2-3	TRBV29-1	14	few	NA	CSGRLVASTDTQYF	TGCAGCGGAAGGCTAGTGGCTAGCACAGATACGCAGTATTTT
TRBJ2-1	TRBV7-2	15	many	NA	CASSFSSSSVNEQFF	TGTGCCAGCAGCTTTTCTAGCTCGTCGGTCAATGAGCAGTTCTTC
TRBJ2-2	TRBV7-9	15	NA	NA	CASSGGGPNTGELFF	TGTGCCAGCAGCGGTGGGGGACCGAACACCGGGGAGCTGTTTTTT
TRBJ2-3	TRBV5-1	14	few	NA	CASSLGSGPDTQYF	TGCGCCAGCAGCTTGGGATCAGGGCCAGATACGCAGTATTTT
TRBJ1-4	TRBV28	15	few	NA	CASSLERDIGEKLFF	TGTGCCAGCAGTCTAGAGCGGGACATAGGGGAAAAACTGTTTTTT
TRBJ2-7	TRBV20-1	17	NA	TRBD2	CSARASPLSGRAYEQYF	TGCAGTGCTAGAGCCTCCCCTCTCAGCGGGAGGGCCTACGAGCAGTACTTC
TRBJ1-2	TRBV12-3/TRBV12-4	15	many	NA	CASSLLNRANYGYTF	TGTGCCAGCAGTTTACTCAACAGGGCTAACTATGGCTACACCTTC
TRBJ2-3	TRBV11-2	17	few	NA	CASSRIAGGAHTDTQYF	TGTGCCAGCAGTCGAATAGCAGGCGGGGCTCACACAGATACGCAGTATTTT
TRBJ2-3	TRBV7-2	16	NA	TRBD2	CASKALSGSSADTQYF	TGTGCCAGCAAGGCTCTGAGCGGGAGTTCGGCAGATACGCAGTATTTT
TRBJ1-2	TRBV28	12	NA	TRBD1	CASRDRVNGYTF	TGTGCCAGCCGGGACAGGGTGAATGGCTACACCTTC
TRBJ1-2	TRBV21-1	14	NA	NA	CASVNLPAGYGYTF	TGTGCCAGCGTTAATCTTCCCGCGGGCTATGGCTACACCTTC
TRBJ1-1	TRBV10-2	13	NA	TRBD1	CASAFDRGTEAFF	TGCGCCAGCGCCTTCGACAGGGGAACTGAGGCTTTCTTT
TRBJ1-2	TRBV29-1	13	NA	TRBD1	CSVAKQGAGGYTF	TGCAGCGTTGCGAAACAGGGGGCGGGCGGCTACACCTTC
TRBJ2-7	TRBV5-1	14	few	TRBD2	CASSSLAASVEQYF	TGCGCCAGCAGCTCTCTAGCGGCAAGCGTCGAGCAGTACTTC
TRBJ1-1	TRBV10-3	13	few	TRBD1	CAILGQGAAEAFF	TGTGCCATCTTGGGACAGGGGGCCGCTGAAGCTTTCTTT
TRBJ2-1	TRBV5-4	14	few	TRBD1	CASNRDRGSNEQFF	TGTGCCAGCAACCGGGACAGGGGGAGCAATGAGCAGTTCTTC
TRBJ1-1	TRBV3-1	15	few	NA	CASSQVLSGFAEAFF	TGTGCCAGCAGCCAAGTCTTATCAGGGTTCGCTGAAGCTTTCTTT
TRBJ1-1	TRBV28	16	NA	NA	CASNLYTGTKNTEAFF	TGTGCCAGCAACCTTTATACCGGGACAAAGAACACTGAAGCTTTCTTT
TRBJ1-2	TRBV6-2/TRBV6-3	12	NA	NA	CASSYLGDGYTF	TGTGCCAGCAGTTACTTGGGCGATGGCTACACCTTC
TRBJ2-3	TRBV20-1	16	NA	TRBD2	CSATRLAGGRTDTQYF	TGCAGTGCTACTCGACTAGCGGGGGGTCGCACAGATACGCAGTATTTT
TRBJ2-7	TRBV30	13	NA	TRBD2	CASNSGGPYEQYF	TGTGCCTCCAATAGCGGGGGGCCCTACGAGCAGTACTTC
TRBJ1-4	TRBV7-9	15	NA	NA	CASSPRDKSNEKLFF	TGTGCCAGCAGCCCCCGGGACAAGTCTAATGAAAAACTGTTTTTT
TRBJ1-2	TRBV12-3/TRBV12-4	13	once	NA	CASRRPGVYGCTF	TGTGCCAGCAGACGACCGGGAGTCTATGGCTGCACCTTC
TRBJ2-7	TRBV7-9	15	NA	TRBD2	CASSGTSGRFNEQYF	TGTGCCAGCAGCGGGACTAGCGGGCGATTCAATGAGCAGTACTTC
TRBJ2-1	TRBV11-1	16	few	NA	CASSRRQQRAYNEQFF	TGTGCCAGCAGCCGACGACAACAGAGGGCCTACAATGAGCAGTTCTTC
TRBJ1-5	TRBV20-1	17	NA	NA	CSARDSGPISFNQPQHF	TGCAGTGCTAGAGATTCTGGGCCTATTAGCTTCAATCAGCCCCAGCATTTT
TRBJ2-2	TRBV20-1	15	NA	TRBD2	CSAGRLAGAPGELFF	TGCAGTGCTGGCCGACTAGCGGGGGCCCCCGGGGAGCTGTTTTTT
TRBJ2-1	TRBV29-1	14	many	TRBD1	CSVPRDRGRNEQFF	TGCAGCGTCCCTCGAGACAGGGGACGGAATGAGCAGTTCTTC
TRBJ1-2	TRBV7-2	17	many	NA	CASSLERPGVANYGYTF	TGTGCCAGCAGCTTAGAACGGCCTGGGGTCGCTAACTATGGCTACACCTTC
TRBJ2-7	TRBV3-1	14	few	NA	CASSQRGPWRLQYF	TGTGCCAGCAGCCAACGGGGACCTTGGCGGCTGCAGTACTTC
TRBJ2-1	TRBV3-1	15	NA	TRBD2	CASSQDPGGRNEQFF	TGTGCCAGCAGCCAAGATCCGGGGGGGCGTAATGAGCAGTTCTTC
TRBJ2-5	TRBV12-3/TRBV12-4	14	few	NA	CASSFRHLAETQYF	TGTGCCAGCAGTTTCAGGCATCTCGCAGAGACCCAGTACTTC
TRBJ2-7	TRBV5-1	14	NA	TRBD1	CASSFEGARNEQYF	TGCGCCAGCAGCTTCGAGGGGGCGAGGAATGAGCAGTACTTC
TRBJ2-2	TRBV10-2	14	NA	NA	CASSERVFAGELFF	TGCGCCAGCAGTGAGAGGGTATTTGCCGGGGAGCTGTTTTTT